Detailed here is one TCR beta chain. Its matching antigen is unknown. The entry originates in a study of CD8 T cells in Susac syndrome. Study-wide findings and caveats: The authors acknowledged that the study's TCR sequencing and HLA analysis involved relatively few individuals.

Patients with stable or active relapsing-remitting disease, all of them treatment-naive, made up the multiple sclerosis controls. TEMRA cells were enriched by FACS, while CD8+ and CD4+ T cells were obtained through a negative isolation that was performed magnetically. Per the germline V gene, CDR1 is DFQATT and CDR2 is SNEGSKA (reference sequence). The CDR3 sequence is 14 residues long. V lost 3 bases to trimming and J lost 5 bases; unmatched junction nucleotides: 6. RNA totalling roughly 0.5 to 1 ug underwent reverse transcription with random hexamers. Across 54 Vbeta and 13 Jbeta, immunoSEQ multiplex PCR amplified TCR beta CDR3. TCRdb fed the immunoSEQ multiplex PCR reads into MiXCR, producing one record per CDR3 protein. Of about 130,000 distinct CDR3 sequences detected, approximately 93% appear once; the ten largest clones hold approximately 0.3%.

This receptor was obtained from a human donor with multiple sclerosis. Sample: CD8+ T cells from PBMCs. The genes are TRBV20-1 and TRBJ1-1; 10 positions match TRBD1. For the CDR3, the DNA is TGCAGTGCTAGTGACAGGGGGCGGACGACTGAAGCTTTCTTT. Protein product: CSASDRGRTTEAFF.